Listed below are T cell receptor beta chains from one sample, sequenced in a study of blood T cell repertoires in COVID-19. The protocol was immunoSEQ multiplex PCR, while the TCRdb copy is restricted to in-frame clones and leaves out a portion. The sample yields approximately 180,000 clones, 89% seen once. Specimen: PBMCs or T cells enriched from blood (not recorded which). These receptors were collected from a woman aged 40 to 50 with acute COVID-19. The CDR3 runs from the conserved cysteine through the conserved F or W. The D gene is left open where the match is weak. Some rows mark clone size as missing; the rest say once, few, many or name a class of expanded clone.

clone_size: .
d_call: TRBD1
v_call: TRBV2
j_call: TRBJ1-1
cdr3_aa: CASSVDRGTEAFF
cdr3_nt: TGTGCCAGCAGTGTCGACAGGGGTACTGAAGCTTTCTTT

clone_size: .
d_call: .
v_call: TRBV4-1
j_call: TRBJ2-6
cdr3_aa: CASSQENTGNPSSGANVLTF
cdr3_nt: TGCGCCAGCAGCCAAGAGAACACGGGGAATCCCAGCTCTGGGGCCAACGTCCTGACTTTC

clone_size: .
d_call: TRBD1
v_call: TRBV2
j_call: TRBJ2-1
cdr3_aa: CASKTGASSYNEQFF
cdr3_nt: TGTGCCAGCAAAACAGGGGCCAGCTCCTACAATGAGCAGTTCTTC

clone_size: .
d_call: TRBD1
v_call: TRBV6-5
j_call: TRBJ1-5
cdr3_aa: CASSRTGGQPQHF
cdr3_nt: TGTGCCAGCAGTCGGACAGGGGGCCAGCCCCAGCATTTT

clone_size: .
d_call: TRBD1
v_call: TRBV12-5
j_call: TRBJ2-7
cdr3_aa: CASGLVFGQGDHEQYF
cdr3_nt: TGTGCTAGTGGTTTGGTGTTCGGACAGGGGGACCACGAGCAGTACTTC

clone_size: .
d_call: TRBD2
v_call: TRBV28
j_call: TRBJ2-3
cdr3_aa: CASTRGGVADTQYF
cdr3_nt: TGTGCCAGCACCCGCGGGGGGGTCGCAGATACGCAGTATTTT

clone_size: once
d_call: TRBD1
v_call: TRBV2
j_call: TRBJ2-1
cdr3_aa: CASSLDRAGYNEQFF
cdr3_nt: TGTGCCAGCAGTCTGGACAGGGCGGGATACAATGAGCAGTTCTTC

clone_size: .
d_call: .
v_call: TRBV14
j_call: TRBJ2-3
cdr3_aa: CASSLDGKGTDTQYF
cdr3_nt: TGTGCCAGCAGCCTCGACGGGAAGGGCACAGATACGCAGTATTTT

clone_size: .
d_call: TRBD1
v_call: TRBV5-1
j_call: TRBJ2-4
cdr3_aa: CASSLGTGVDIQYF
cdr3_nt: TGCGCCAGCAGCTTAGGGACAGGGGTGGACATTCAGTACTTC

clone_size: .
d_call: TRBD2
v_call: TRBV28
j_call: TRBJ2-3
cdr3_aa: CASSTAGTSGGAIDTQYF
cdr3_nt: TGTGCCAGCAGCACGGCCGGGACTAGCGGGGGGGCAATAGATACGCAGTATTTT

clone_size: .
d_call: TRBD1
v_call: TRBV15
j_call: TRBJ1-1
cdr3_aa: CATSRYRDRGGTEAFF
cdr3_nt: TGTGCCACCAGCAGATACCGGGACAGGGGAGGGACTGAAGCTTTCTTT

clone_size: .
d_call: TRBD1
v_call: TRBV6-6
j_call: TRBJ1-6
cdr3_aa: CASSHPGTENSPLHF
cdr3_nt: TGTGCCAGCAGTCACCCAGGGACAGAGAATTCACCCCTCCACTTT

clone_size: once
d_call: TRBD2
v_call: TRBV7-9
j_call: TRBJ2-3
cdr3_aa: CASSAAGGRVSTDTQYF
cdr3_nt: TGTGCCAGCTCGGCCGCGGGGGGGCGAGTTAGCACAGATACGCAGTATTTT

clone_size: .
d_call: TRBD1
v_call: TRBV10-2
j_call: TRBJ1-2
cdr3_aa: CATKKGTAPSYGYTF
cdr3_nt: TGCGCCACCAAAAAGGGGACAGCTCCTTCCTATGGCTACACCTTC

clone_size: .
d_call: TRBD1
v_call: TRBV27
j_call: TRBJ1-2
cdr3_aa: CASSLRGQGYGYTF
cdr3_nt: TGTGCCAGCAGTCTCCGGGGACAGGGTTATGGCTACACCTTC

clone_size: .
d_call: .
v_call: TRBV7-9
j_call: TRBJ2-7
cdr3_aa: CASSSRDTEAYEQYF
cdr3_nt: TGTGCCAGCAGCAGCCGGGACACTGAGGCCTACGAGCAGTACTTC

clone_size: .
d_call: .
v_call: TRBV30
j_call: TRBJ1-4
cdr3_aa: CAWSGVGAGEEKLFF
cdr3_nt: TGTGCCTGGAGTGGGGTAGGGGCAGGTGAAGAAAAACTGTTTTTT

clone_size: few
d_call: TRBD1
v_call: TRBV28
j_call: TRBJ1-2
cdr3_aa: CASTPTGVNGYTF
cdr3_nt: TGTGCCAGCACCCCTACAGGGGTCAATGGCTACACCTTC

clone_size: .
d_call: .
v_call: TRBV21-1
j_call: TRBJ1-3
cdr3_aa: CASSKPSFRGTGNTIYF
cdr3_nt: TGTGCCAGCAGCAAGCCCTCGTTCAGGGGGACTGGAAACACCATATATTTT

clone_size: .
d_call: .
v_call: TRBV5-1
j_call: TRBJ1-4
cdr3_aa: CASRLGGTNEKLFF
cdr3_nt: TGCGCCAGCAGACTGGGAGGCACTAATGAAAAACTGTTTTTT

clone_size: few
d_call: .
v_call: TRBV4-1
j_call: TRBJ1-4
cdr3_aa: CASSQRILGAETTNEKLFF
cdr3_nt: TGCGCCAGCAGCCAAAGGATCCTGGGGGCAGAGACAACTAATGAAAAACTGTTTTTT

clone_size: .
d_call: TRBD2
v_call: TRBV6-5
j_call: TRBJ2-3
cdr3_aa: CASRREGLTDTQYF
cdr3_nt: TGTGCCAGCCGTCGGGAGGGCCTCACAGATACGCAGTATTTT

clone_size: .
d_call: TRBD1
v_call: TRBV3-1/TRBV3-2
j_call: TRBJ2-6
cdr3_aa: CASGETGDPSGANVLTF
cdr3_nt: TGTGCCAGCGGGGAGACAGGGGACCCCTCTGGGGCCAACGTCCTGACTTTC

clone_size: .
d_call: TRBD1
v_call: TRBV9
j_call: TRBJ2-3
cdr3_aa: CASSAQGARIDTQYF
cdr3_nt: TGTGCCAGCAGCGCACAGGGGGCGCGAATAGATACGCAGTATTTT

clone_size: .
d_call: TRBD1
v_call: TRBV2
j_call: TRBJ1-4
cdr3_aa: CASSAGTGIEKLFF
cdr3_nt: TGTGCCAGCAGTGCCGGGACAGGGATCGAAAAACTGTTTTTT

clone_size: .
d_call: .
v_call: TRBV23-1
j_call: TRBJ1-1
cdr3_aa: CASSYLKTEAFF
cdr3_nt: TGCGCCAGCAGTTACCTAAAAACTGAAGCTTTCTTT

clone_size: once
d_call: .
v_call: TRBV9
j_call: TRBJ1-3
cdr3_aa: CASSVTFSGNTIYF
cdr3_nt: TGTGCCAGCAGCGTAACTTTCTCTGGAAACACCATATATTTT

clone_size: once
d_call: .
v_call: TRBV7-9
j_call: TRBJ2-2
cdr3_aa: CASSTQGPGELFF
cdr3_nt: TGTGCCAGCAGCACACAGGGCCCCGGGGAGCTGTTTTTT

clone_size: .
d_call: TRBD1
v_call: TRBV27
j_call: TRBJ2-7
cdr3_aa: CASRGQNSYEQYF
cdr3_nt: TGTGCCAGCAGGGGACAGAACTCCTACGAGCAGTACTTC

clone_size: once
d_call: TRBD1
v_call: TRBV4-3
j_call: TRBJ1-1
cdr3_aa: CASSQDLIQGTTEAFF
cdr3_nt: TGCGCCAGCAGCCAGGACCTCATACAGGGGACCACTGAAGCTTTCTTT

clone_size: few
d_call: TRBD1
v_call: TRBV3-1/TRBV3-2
j_call: TRBJ1-2
cdr3_aa: CASSQASTRQGGNYGYTF
cdr3_nt: TGTGCCAGCAGCCAAGCTTCCACTCGACAGGGGGGTAACTATGGCTACACCTTC

clone_size: .
d_call: TRBD2
v_call: TRBV7-2
j_call: TRBJ2-1
cdr3_aa: CASSRSGTSYNEQFF
cdr3_nt: TGTGCCAGCAGTCGGAGCGGGACCTCCTACAATGAGCAGTTCTTC

clone_size: .
d_call: TRBD2
v_call: TRBV11-2
j_call: TRBJ2-7
cdr3_aa: CASSLGEGLAGSYEQYF
cdr3_nt: TGTGCCAGCAGCTTAGGGGAGGGACTAGCGGGGTCCTACGAGCAGTACTTC

clone_size: .
d_call: TRBD1
v_call: TRBV2
j_call: TRBJ2-7
cdr3_aa: CASSEASRGQPQYF
cdr3_nt: TGTGCCAGCAGTGAAGCGTCAAGGGGGCAGCCGCAGTACTTC

clone_size: .
d_call: .
v_call: TRBV12-5
j_call: TRBJ1-6
cdr3_aa: CASGPEGEGYYNSPLHF
cdr3_nt: TGTGCTAGTGGTCCCGAGGGAGAGGGTTACTATAATTCACCCCTCCACTTT

clone_size: .
d_call: .
v_call: TRBV3-1/TRBV3-2
j_call: TRBJ1-2
cdr3_aa: CASSPRQTNYGYTF
cdr3_nt: TGTGCCAGCAGCCCCCGACAGACTAACTATGGCTACACCTTC

clone_size: .
d_call: TRBD2
v_call: TRBV4-3
j_call: TRBJ2-5
cdr3_aa: CASSQELPGTTETQYF
cdr3_nt: TGCGCCAGCAGCCAAGAATTACCCGGGACTACAGAGACCCAGTACTTC

clone_size: once
d_call: TRBD1
v_call: TRBV19
j_call: TRBJ2-7
cdr3_aa: CASSSTGTYEQYF
cdr3_nt: TGTGCCAGTAGCTCGACAGGGACCTACGAGCAGTACTTC

clone_size: .
d_call: .
v_call: TRBV3-1/TRBV3-2
j_call: TRBJ2-5
cdr3_aa: CASSPRASGLRTQYF
cdr3_nt: TGTGCCAGCAGCCCGAGAGCCAGCGGCCTGCGGACCCAGTACTTC

clone_size: .
d_call: TRBD1
v_call: TRBV14
j_call: TRBJ2-5
cdr3_aa: CASSRAKTGVETQYF
cdr3_nt: TGTGCCAGCAGCCGAGCAAAGACAGGGGTCGAGACCCAGTACTTC